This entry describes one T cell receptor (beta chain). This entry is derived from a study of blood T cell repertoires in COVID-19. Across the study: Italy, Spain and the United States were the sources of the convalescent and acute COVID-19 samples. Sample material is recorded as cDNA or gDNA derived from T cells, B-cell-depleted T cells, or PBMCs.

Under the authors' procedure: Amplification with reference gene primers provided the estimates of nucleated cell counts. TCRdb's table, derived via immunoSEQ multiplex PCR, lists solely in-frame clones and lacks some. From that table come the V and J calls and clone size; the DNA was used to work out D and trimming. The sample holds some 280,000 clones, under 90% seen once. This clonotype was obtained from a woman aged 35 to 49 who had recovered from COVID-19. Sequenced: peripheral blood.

The CDR3: CATRGQGTYEQYF. The CDR3 DNA reads as TGTGCCACCCGGGGACAGGGCACCTACGAGCAGTACTTC. The chain uses TRBV28 and TRBJ2-7; 9 nucleotides agree with TRBD1. Germline V lookup: CDR1 MDHEN, CDR2 SYDVKM. The trim removed 10 bases at V and 2 bases at J, leaving 6 bases unmatched. CDR3 size: 13 residues.